This T cell receptor beta chain originates from a study of cytomegalovirus exposure and HLA in healthy donors. Across the whole study: Early on, a data release was issued that held 80 million or so unique TCRs from HLA-typed donors.

The PCR ran on 60 Vbeta and 13 Jbeta primers. Profiled with immunoSEQ multiplex PCR; TCRdb holds only in-frame clones, not every one. This sample carries some 150,000 clones, 65% to 90% of them seen once, and the ten largest clones take around 6.6%. The CDR3 has 12 residues. V dropped 10 bases and J dropped 3 bases, with 13 bases sitting between them. Germline V gene lookup returns CDR1 MNHNY and CDR2 SVGAGI (reference sequence). Regarding the study as a whole: Most CMV-associated TCR beta chains appeared HLA-restricted in a later analysis. Earlier analysis found most TCR beta V segments productive about 87% or about 30% of the time.

On this clone: Its specificity is unknown.

This TCR derives from a woman aged 45 to 65 in good health and CMV-seropositive. The V and J genes are TRBV6-6 and TRBJ2-7, with D possibly TRBD2 on 5 matching bases. The sequencing sample was made of PBMCs. DNA of the CDR3: TGTGCCACCCAGGACTCTCTCTACGAGCAGTACTTC. Translating gives CATQDSLYEQYF.